This TCR beta chain was sequenced for a study of a mutant IDH1 vaccine in newly diagnosed glioma. As for the study in general: Of treated patients, approximately 62% were men and roughly 38% women, averaging about 40 years.

This CDR3 comprises 15 residues. The V gene's germline CDR1 is SGHNT and CDR2 YYREEE (reference sequence). Trimming left V 4 bases short and J 11 bases short, with 24 bases between. Time point in this sample: baseline, week 1 (first vaccination visit). Treatment in this sample: pre-vaccination baseline after standard-of-care therapy. New IDH1-mutant, ATRX-lost WHO grade 3 or 4 astrocytomas occurred in donors. Findings of the study overall: Top peripheral T cell clonotype shifts appeared unrelated to pseudoprogression. A vaccine-induced immune response developed in about 93% of the patients.

To note about this clone: Its antigen is undetermined.

Clones were sequenced by immunoSEQ multiplex PCR, and TCRdb holds only the in-frame ones, with some missing. The table lists around 30,000 clones, over 60% of them singletons. Sequenced material: peripheral blood mononuclear cells (PBMCs), taken from a glioma patient treated with radiotherapy, temozolomide or both. J is TRBJ1-1 and V is TRBV5-4, with D tentatively TRBD1 (5 bases). The source of this sequence is a middle-aged man with glioma. Some clones in this sample may be carry-over from other donors' samples. The DNA of the CDR3 is TGTGCCAGCAGCCAGACTACGACAGAAAAGACGGGGGCTTTCTTT. Translated: CASSQTTTEKTGAFF.